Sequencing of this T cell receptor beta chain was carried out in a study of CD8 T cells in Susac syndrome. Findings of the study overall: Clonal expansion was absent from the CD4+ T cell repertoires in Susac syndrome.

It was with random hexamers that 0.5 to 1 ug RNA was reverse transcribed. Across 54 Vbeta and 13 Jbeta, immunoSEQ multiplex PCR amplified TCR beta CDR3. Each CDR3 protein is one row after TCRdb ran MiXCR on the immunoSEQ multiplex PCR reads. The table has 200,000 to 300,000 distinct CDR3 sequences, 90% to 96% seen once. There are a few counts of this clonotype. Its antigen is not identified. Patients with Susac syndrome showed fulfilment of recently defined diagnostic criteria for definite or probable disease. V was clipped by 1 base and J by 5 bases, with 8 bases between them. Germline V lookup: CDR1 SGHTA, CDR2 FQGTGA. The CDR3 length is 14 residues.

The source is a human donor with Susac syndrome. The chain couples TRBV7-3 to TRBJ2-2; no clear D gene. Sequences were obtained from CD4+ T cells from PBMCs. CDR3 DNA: TGTGCCAGCAGCTTAAGGACGGATACCGGGGAGCTGTTTTTT. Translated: CASSLRTDTGELFF.